Reported below is one TCR beta chain. This clonotype was seen a few times. There is no known antigen for this receptor. Per-nucleotide qualities are absent, and no much larger clonotype sits a single base away. This sample was taken from a study of T-cell memory formation after mild COVID-19 (dated by TCRdb to the early 2020s). Describing the broader study: Most TCR sequence clusters were specific to one of the two donors. In two donors, T-cell clones that expanded and contracted after mild COVID-19 were followed by sequencing TCRalpha and TCRbeta repertoires longitudinally. The cohort comprised two young, previously healthy adult volunteers, one female and one male. Beyond this particular receptor, the publication reports: Contracting CD4+ clones were found mainly in CM and EM memory subsets, while CD8+ clones were enriched in EMRA. From day 15 to 85, contracting clones showed balanced CD4/CD8 phenotypes, whereas a second wave of clones that expanded from day 15 to 37 leaned towards CD4+. SARS-CoV-2 specificity was not confirmed for the second-wave clones peaking on day 37. Some responding clones were found in pre-infection memory, which suggests that pre-existing cross-reactive memory T cells took part in the SARS-CoV-2 response. Only a couple of mild cases were covered in the study, and larger cohorts including severe cases with pre-infection samples were considered necessary.

As encoded in the germline V gene (reference sequence), CDR1 is MNHNY while CDR2 is SVGAGI. The CDR3 goes from the cysteine to the phenylalanine over 13 residues. Only the CDR3 region is kept as DNA, spanning 39 bases read in frame from base 1. V loses 2 bases, J loses 3 bases, and the germline ends lie 2 bases apart. PBMCs were isolated by Ficoll-Paque density gradient centrifugation. Instrument on record: Illumina NovaSeq 6000. TCRalpha and TCRbeta cDNA libraries were constructed by 5'RACE with constant-segment primers, with sample barcodes and unique molecular identifiers being introduced. RNA was extracted from every sample with Trizol reagent. Amplification of the libraries took two PCR steps, and the second step added a second sample barcode plus Illumina TruSeq adapters. Sequencing of the libraries was done on an Illumina NovaSeq, producing 2 x 150 bp paired-end reads. In the original analysis: With migec v1.2.7, reads were demultiplexed and then collapsed into UMI-guided consensus sequences. With mixcr v2.1.11, UMI consensuses were aligned to TRA and TRB V and J templates and assembled into clonotypes. A clonotype was counted as expanded or contracted only if both edgeR and NoisET called the change significant, with noise models trained on biological replicates. For edgeR calls, the cutoffs were a false discovery rate-adjusted p below 0.01 and a log2 fold-change threshold of 1. PCA with hierarchical clustering of max-normalized trajectories of the 1000 most abundant clonotypes was used as exploratory dynamics analysis. Separately sequenced CD4+ and CD8+ repertoires were used to assign a CD4 or CD8 phenotype to each responding clone. TCRdb trimmed the raw reads at Q25, called clones with MiXCR and kept productive beta chains. Entries are consolidated by CDR3 protein sequence, retaining the most common genes and DNA. The V and J calls reflect TCRdb's pipeline rather than the authors' work. This sample has around 260,000 distinct CDR3 sequences in its table, and 15% to 20% of those were observed once. 22% of the sample is in the top ten clones.

This receptor was obtained from a man younger than 35 who had mild COVID-19 (a few samples of this study predate the infection). The sample titles of this study are shuffled in the database, so cell type and time point are left out; the donor was told from shared clones. The V and J genes are TRBV6-6 and TRBJ2-6; confidence is insufficient to name the D gene. The sequenced material came from PBMCs or a T cell subset sorted from them (not recorded which). The sequenced DNA: TGTGCCAGCAGTTACGTTGGGGCCAACGTCCTGACTTTC. This gives the protein CASSYVGANVLTF.